These 6 T cell receptor beta chains share one sample of origin, sequenced in a study of T cell responses to AZD1222 COVID-19 vaccine. Assay used: immunoSEQ multiplex PCR; TCRdb lists only in-frame clones, some missing. Seen here are over 100,000 clones, over 75% observed once, and the top ten hold more than 6.5%. Material: peripheral blood, obtained on day 0 of AZD1222 vaccination. These receptors were taken from an adult in good health.

The chain employs TRBV11-2 and TRBJ2-7, with TRBD2 matching over 12 bases. CDR3 length equals 12 residues. V lost 11 bases and J lost 6; bases outside the gene matches: 5. CDR1 SGHAT and CDR2 FQNNGV come from the germline V gene. DNA for the CDR3: TGTGCCTGCGCTAGCGGGAGGGCCGAGCAGTACTTC. Its translation is CACASGRAEQYF.

The chain couples TRBV6-5 to TRBJ1-1, with 7 bases lining up with TRBD1. Germline-derived CDR1 and CDR2 are MNHEY and SVGAGI. Losses at the gene ends were 0 bases for V and 11 bases for J; bases not matched to a gene: 9. CDR3 length: 14 amino acids. The CDR3: CASSYSRGGGSAFF. The CDR3 DNA follows: TGTGCCAGCAGTTACTCGAGAGGGGGCGGGTCTGCTTTCTTT.

The CDR3 DNA sequence: TGTGCCAGCAGCTTGTTGGGCTTAACTCAGCCCCAGCATTTT. This encodes CASSLLGLTQPQHF. This chain links TRBV5-6 with TRBJ1-5; D not certain. This CDR3 has 14 residues. Per the germline V gene, CDR1 is SGHDT and CDR2 is YYEEEE. V gave up 1 base and J gave up 6 bases, with 11 bases separating them.

The rearrangement joins TRBV3-1 (or the pseudogene TRBV3-2) to TRBJ2-3, with TRBD2 matching 16 bases. From germline, CDR1 is LGHDT and CDR2 YNNKEL (reference sequence). V dropped 6 bases and J dropped 5; count of bases not matched to a gene: 8. This CDR3 comprises 17 residues. This CDR3 is CASRRQGTSGRGDTQYF. CDR3 nucleotide sequence: TGTGCCAGCAGGAGACAGGGGACTAGCGGGAGGGGAGATACGCAGTATTTT.

The gene calls are TRBV6-2 or TRBV6-3 and TRBJ2-3, with D unresolved. The germline gives CDR1 MNHEY, CDR2 SVGEGT. The V end lost 5 bases, the J end lost 2 bases, and 2 bases lay between the germline ends. This CDR3 has 11 amino acids. The CDR3 is CASSHTDTQYF. The CDR3 DNA reads TGTGCCAGCAGTCACACAGATACGCAGTATTTT.

In its sample, this clone was seen once. This chain connects TRBV15 to TRBJ2-5; no firm D call. Germline V gives CDR1 LNHNV, CDR2 YYDKDF (reference sequence). Trimming removed 3 bases from V and 7 bases from J, with 12 bases in between. There are 13 residues in the CDR3. The CDR3 spells CATSSDTWGTQYF. The CDR3, as DNA: TGTGCCACCAGCAGTGACACCTGGGGGACCCAGTACTTC.